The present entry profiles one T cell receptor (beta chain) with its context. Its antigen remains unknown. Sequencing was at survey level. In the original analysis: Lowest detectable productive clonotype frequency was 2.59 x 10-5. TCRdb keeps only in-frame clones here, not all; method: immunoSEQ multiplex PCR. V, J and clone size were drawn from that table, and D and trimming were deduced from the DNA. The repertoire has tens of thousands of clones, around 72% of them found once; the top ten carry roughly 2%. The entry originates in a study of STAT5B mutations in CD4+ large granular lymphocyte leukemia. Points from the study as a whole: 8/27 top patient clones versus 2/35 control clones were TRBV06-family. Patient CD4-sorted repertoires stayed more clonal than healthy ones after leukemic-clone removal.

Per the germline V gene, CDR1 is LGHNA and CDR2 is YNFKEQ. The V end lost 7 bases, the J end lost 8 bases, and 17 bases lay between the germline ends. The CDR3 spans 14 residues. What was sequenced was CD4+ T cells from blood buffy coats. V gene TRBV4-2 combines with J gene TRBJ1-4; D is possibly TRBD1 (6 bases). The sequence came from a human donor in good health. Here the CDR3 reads CASIDRRQGEKLFF. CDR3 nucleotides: TGTGCCAGCATAGACAGGCGGCAGGGGGAAAAACTGTTTTTT.